A single sample is the source of the 19 T cell receptor beta chains below, sequenced in a study of response to subunit inactivated influenza vaccine. TCRdb re-analysed the RT-PCR reads in MiXCR, keeping a single row per CDR3 protein. In the table there are hundreds of thousands of distinct CDR3 sequences, roughly 15% of which are singletons. This sample comprised PBMCs from blood, obtained 14 to 15 days before vaccination. The origin of the receptors is a man aged 50 to 59 who received an inactivated influenza vaccine.

J is TRBJ1-1 and V is TRBV6-6; weak D call: TRBD1 (6 bases). Germline CDR1 reads MNHNY; CDR2 reads SVGAGI (reference sequence). Trimming stripped 6 bases from V and 8 bases from J, with 16 bases between. CDR3 length: 13 residues. CDR3 sequence (DNA): TGTGCCAGCAGCCCCAGCAACAGGGCCGAAGCTTTCTTT. This gives the protein CASSPSNRAEAFF.

V is TRBV18 and J is TRBJ2-7; D not resolved. Deletions cut 0 bases from V and 6 bases from J, with 9 bases between. Looked up from germline, CDR1 is KGHSH and CDR2 is LQKENI. The CDR3 loop spans 13 amino acids. CDR3 residues: CASSPPVNSEQYF. The CDR3, as DNA: TGTGCCAGCTCACCACCGGTAAACTCCGAGCAGTACTTC.

This clonotype was seen at least ten times. This sequence joins TRBV13 and TRBJ2-3; 12 bases align to TRBD2. Germline V gene sequence: CDR1 PRHDT, CDR2 FYEKMQ (reference sequence). V shed 3 bases and J 4 bases; nucleotides not matched to a gene: 11. The CDR3 consists of 18 residues. DNA of the CDR3: TGTGCCAGCAGCTTGGCCAAATATGGACTAGCGGGGTCAGATACGCAGTATTTT. This translates into CASSLAKYGLAGSDTQYF.

This chain connects TRBV20-1 to TRBJ2-1; 13 positions agree with TRBD2. Unmatched junction bases numbered 3, after V lost 1 base and J lost 9 bases. Germline lookup yields CDR1 DFQATT and CDR2 SNEGSKA (reference sequence). This CDR3 has 14 amino acids. As DNA, the CDR3 is TGCAGTGCTAGAGGGACTAGCGGGAGCGGTGAGCAGTTCTTC. Residues: CSARGTSGSGEQFF.

The CDR3 nucleotides are TGCAGTGCTAGAGATGTTCTTGGACTAGCGAGATCCTACGAGCAGTACTTC. It encodes CSARDVLGLARSYEQYF. This sequence joins TRBV20-1 and TRBJ2-7, with 9 bases lining up with TRBD2. The germline CDR1 and CDR2 sequences are DFQATT and SNEGSKA (reference sequence). The CDR3 loop spans 17 amino acids. The V segment lost 0 bases and the J segment 1 base; nucleotides outside the gene matches: 10.

This clonotype was observed a few times. This chain uses TRBV5-6 with TRBJ2-1, with 15 bases lining up with TRBD2. Per the germline V gene, CDR1 is SGHDT and CDR2 is YYEEEE. The CDR3 is made up of 17 amino acids. V was pared by 1 base and J by 7 bases, with 6 bases of the junction left unmatched. The CDR3: CASSLLGTSGRTNEQFF. The CDR3 region has the DNA TGTGCCAGCAGCTTGTTGGGGACTAGCGGGAGGACTAATGAGCAGTTCTTC.

This clonotype was observed many times. V is TRBV7-8 and J is TRBJ2-5; D perhaps matches TRBD2 (6 bases). The germline gives CDR1 SGHVS, CDR2 FQNEAQ. The CDR3 runs 13 residues. Trimming removed 5 bases from V and 2 bases from J, with 9 bases in between. CDR3 coding DNA: TGTGCCAGCAGCGTGACTAGACAAGAGACCCAGTACTTC. Amino acid sequence: CASSVTRQETQYF.

This clonotype occurred a few times. The rearrangement joins TRBV24-1 to TRBJ2-2; tentative D call: TRBD2 (6 bases). The CDR3 loop spans 15 amino acids. Trimming took off 9 bases at V and 0 bases at J, with 13 bases between the two ends. Looked up from germline, CDR1 is KGHDR and CDR2 is SFDVKD. CDR3 residues: CATGSGASNTGELFF. CDR3 sequence (DNA): TGTGCCACCGGTAGCGGAGCCTCGAACACCGGGGAGCTGTTTTTT.

This rearrangement joins TRBV4-1 to TRBJ1-3; D might be TRBD1 (5 bases). Trimming took 4 bases from V and 9 from J, leaving 22 bases between them. The V gene's germline CDR1 is MGHRA and CDR2 YSYEKL. The CDR3 contains 16 residues. CDR3 protein: CASSRKLRDGPVTIYF. In DNA form, the CDR3 reads TGCGCCAGCAGCCGAAAGCTCCGGGACGGGCCGGTCACCATATATTTT.

Written as DNA, the CDR3 is TGTGCCATTGGACAGGGGACAGATACGCAGTATTTT. This encodes CAIGQGTDTQYF. The rearrangement links TRBV10-3 to TRBJ2-3, with 9 nucleotides matching TRBD1. Germline V gene data show CDR1 as ENHRY and CDR2 as SYGVKD. J lost 3 bases, V lost 9 bases, and 1 base had no gene match. CDR3 length: 12 amino acids.

This chain links TRBV20-1 with TRBJ2-7; 8 bases agree with TRBD2. This CDR3 has 16 residues. In germline, CDR1 is DFQATT, CDR2 SNEGSKA (reference sequence). Germline trimming cut 6 bases from V and 4 bases from J; bases unmatched to any gene: 17. CDR3 bases: TGCAGTGCGGAGACCCCCGGTGGCGGGAGGATTTACGAGCAGTACTTC. It is translated as CSAETPGGGRIYEQYF.

The chain recombines TRBV7-2 with TRBJ2-5; 13 nucleotides align to TRBD2. J was trimmed by 4 bases and V by 3 bases; bases with no gene match: 5. From germline, CDR1 is SGHTA and CDR2 FQGNSA. This CDR3 spans 16 amino acids. As DNA, the CDR3 is TGTGCCAGCAGCTTTTCAGGACTAGCGGGAGTAGAGACCCAGTACTTC. Its translation: CASSFSGLAGVETQYF.

The chain combines TRBV7-9 with TRBJ2-3; TRBD2 aligns across 9 bases. This CDR3 is 17 amino acids long. Germline loops: CDR1 SEHNR, CDR2 FQNEAQ (reference sequence). V gave up 5 bases and J gave up 1 base; unmatched junction bases: 10. The CDR3 loop reads CASSPKVAGVGTDTQYF. The CDR3 nucleotides are TGTGCCAGCAGCCCCAAAGTAGCGGGAGTTGGCACAGATACGCAGTATTTT.

This clonotype was counted many times. The chain employs TRBV29-1 and TRBJ2-7; D call uncertain. This CDR3 comprises 13 residues. Looked up from germline, CDR1 is SQVTM and CDR2 is ANQGSEA. Trimming removed 2 bases at V and 0 bases at J, with 8 bases between. CDR3 DNA sequence: TGCAGCGTTGAAAGCCCCGACTCCTACGAGCAGTACTTC. Translated, it gives CSVESPDSYEQYF.

This clonotype appeared many times. The chain recombines TRBV7-2 with TRBJ2-7; D uncertain. In germline, CDR1 is SGHTA, CDR2 FQGNSA. This CDR3 region has 14 residues. The germline V and J ends were trimmed by 2 bases and 1 base, with 9 bases remaining between them. CDR3 DNA sequence: TGTGCCAGCAGCTTATCCATCCCTTCCTACGAGCAGTACTTC. Translated, it gives CASSLSIPSYEQYF.

In this sample, this clonotype turned up many times. The junction differs from germline at one of its ends, possibly a read error. CDR3 DNA sequence: TGTGCCAGCAGTCCAACCTCCAGCGTCTCTTGGGGGTACTTT. Protein sequence: CASSPTSSVSWGYF. The chain combines TRBV6-1 with TRBJ1-1; weak D call: TRBD1 (5 bases). Germline CDR1 and CDR2: MNHNS and SASEGT. CDR3 length equals 14 residues.

This clonotype has a count of ten or more. The chain recombines TRBV3-1 with TRBJ2-2; D is perhaps TRBD1 or TRBD2 (5 bases each). In germline, CDR1 is LGHDT, CDR2 YNNKEL (reference sequence). V lost 4 bases, J lost 3 bases, and 12 bases lay in between. CDR3 size: 15 residues. CDR3: CASSLSWGYTGELFF. The CDR3 DNA follows: TGTGCCAGCAGCCTTTCATGGGGGTACACCGGGGAGCTGTTTTTT.

This chain links TRBV7-9 with TRBJ2-1; 9 bases line up with TRBD1. Germline V gives CDR1 SEHNR, CDR2 FQNEAQ (reference sequence). V shed 5 bases and J 8 bases; nucleotides not matched to a gene: 7. The CDR3 spans 14 residues. The CDR3 loop reads CASSPGTGTYEQFF. CDR3 DNA: TGTGCCAGCAGCCCCGGGACAGGGACGTATGAGCAGTTCTTC.

This clonotype has at least ten counts. J is TRBJ1-1 and V is TRBV12-3 or TRBV12-4; the D is unclear. V dropped 3 bases and J dropped 6 bases, with 11 bases sitting between them. This CDR3 comprises 13 residues. The CDR3 loop reads CASSFRPVAEAFF. In DNA, the CDR3 is TGTGCCAGCAGTTTCCGACCAGTCGCTGAAGCTTTCTTT.